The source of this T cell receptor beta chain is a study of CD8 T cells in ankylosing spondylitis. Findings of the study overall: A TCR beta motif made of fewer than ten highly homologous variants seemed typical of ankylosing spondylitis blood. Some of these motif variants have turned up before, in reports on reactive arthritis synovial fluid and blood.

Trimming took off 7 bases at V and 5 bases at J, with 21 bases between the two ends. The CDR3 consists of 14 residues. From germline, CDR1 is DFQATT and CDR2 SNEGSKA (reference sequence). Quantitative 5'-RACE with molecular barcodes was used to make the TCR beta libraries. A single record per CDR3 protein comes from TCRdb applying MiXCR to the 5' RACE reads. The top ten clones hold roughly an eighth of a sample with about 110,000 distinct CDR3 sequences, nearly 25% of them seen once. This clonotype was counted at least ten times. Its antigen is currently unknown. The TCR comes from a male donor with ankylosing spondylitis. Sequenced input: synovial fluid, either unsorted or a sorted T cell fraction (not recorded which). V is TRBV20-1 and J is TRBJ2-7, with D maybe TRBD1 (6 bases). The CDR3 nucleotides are TGCAGTGTGCAGGGGATCCTCCACGGAAACGAGCAGTACTTC. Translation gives CSVQGILHGNEQYF.